A selection of T cell receptor beta chains follows, all from one sample in a study of blood T cells in healthy people across ages. TCRdb called the 5' RACE reads again in MiXCR, with one record for every CDR3 protein. The table has 980,000 or so distinct CDR3 sequences, about 48% seen once. Sequenced sample: blood. The receptor source for this set is a man aged 25 to 40 in good health. Each CDR3 is given with its conserved first and last residue. The D gene is left open where the match is weak. Clone sizes are given selectively: once, few, many, or a class where the clone is expanded.

clone_size d_call j_call v_call cdr3_nt cdr3_aa
once NA TRBJ2-5 TRBV20-1 TGCAGGGCTGTACAATCACAAGAGACCCAGTACTTC CRAVQSQETQYF
NA NA TRBJ1-6 TRBV7-6 TGCGCCAGCTCCGGATCGACAGGACCCAATTCACCCCTCCACTTT CASSGSTGPNSPLHF
NA NA TRBJ2-5 TRBV7-2 TGTGCCAGCAGCCCCCCTGGTCGGGAACGGGGGACCCAGTACTTC CASSPPGRERGTQYF
few NA TRBJ2-1 TRBV6-5 TGTGCCAGCAGTCACAGGGACAACTACAATGAGCAGTTCTTC CASSHRDNYNEQFF
NA NA TRBJ2-3 TRBV29-1 TGCAGCGTTGAATTAGGCAGAGGCGAGTCAGATACGCAGTATTTT CSVELGRGESDTQYF
NA NA TRBJ2-3 TRBV2 TGTGCCAGCAGTTTTGAGACAGGATCACATACGCAGTATTTT CASSFETGSHTQYF
NA NA TRBJ2-7 TRBV27 TGTGCCAGCAGCCCCTTAGGTGTATACGAGCAGTACTTC CASSPLGVYEQYF
NA NA TRBJ1-5 TRBV12-5 TGTGCTAGTGGTTTGGGGGGGAGCAATCAGCCCCAGCATTTT CASGLGGSNQPQHF
few NA TRBJ2-5 TRBV20-1 TGCAGTGCTAGTAGAGAGACGGTGGAGACCCAGTACTTC CSASRETVETQYF
NA NA TRBJ2-7 TRBV15 TGTGCCACCAGCGTGGGACGGGGTTATTACGAGCAGTACTTC CATSVGRGYYEQYF
NA TRBD2 TRBJ2-7 TRBV9 TGTGCCAGCAGCGTAGGTGGGGGGGTCTACGAGCAGTACTTC CASSVGGGVYEQYF